What follows are 21 T cell receptor beta chains derived from one specimen sequenced in a study of T cells in Graves' hyperthyroidism and ophthalmopathy. RNA transcripts served as the template for amplifying TCR beta CDR3 regions. Using the HTBI primer set, a first-round RT-PCR was run on the TCR CDR3. TCRdb fed the multiplex PCR reads into MiXCR, producing one record per CDR3 protein. The sample carries 550,000 to 800,000 distinct CDR3 sequences, about 15% recorded once. The sample taken for sequencing was blood. The receptors derive from a man younger than 30 with Graves' hyperthyroidism.

CDR3 protein: CASRFLRHRNQPQHF. The CDR3 nucleotides read TGTGCCAGCAGGTTTCTTCGACACCGCAATCAGCCCCAGCATTTT. This chain uses TRBV6-4 with TRBJ1-5; no firm D call. The CDR3 spans 15 residues. V lost 6 bases, J lost 2 bases, and 14 bases lay in between. Germline V lookup: CDR1 MRHNA, CDR2 SNTAGT.

CDR3 in amino acids: CARRLWCGEPSPGANVLTF. The CDR3 nucleotides read TGTGCCAGACGTCTGTGGTGTGGGGAGCCTTCGCCCGGGGCCAACGTCCTGACTTTC. The genes are TRBV11-1 and TRBJ2-6; a possible D gene is TRBD2 (5 bases). Trimming pared 9 bases from V and 4 bases from J, leaving 28 bases between. The CDR3 length is 19 residues. CDR1 and CDR2 (germline): SGHAT, FQDESV (reference sequence).

J is TRBJ1-2 and V is TRBV9, with D hard to call. The CDR3 consists of 13 residues. V lost 7 bases and J lost 4, with 14 bases in between. Germline values: CDR1 SGDLS, CDR2 YYNGEE. Written as DNA, the CDR3 is TGTGCCAGCGGGTCGCTACACTCCTATGGCTACACCTTC. Its translation: CASGSLHSYGYTF.

This clonotype was counted a few times. The chain joins TRBV5-1 to TRBJ2-1, with 10 bases fitting TRBD2. J lost 9 bases, V lost 4 bases, and 7 bases had no gene match. Germline-derived CDR1 and CDR2 are SGHRS and YFSETQ. The CDR3 totals 14 residues. The CDR3 spells CASSVLAGAGEQFF. The CDR3 DNA sequence: TGCGCCAGCAGCGTCCTAGCGGGAGCGGGTGAGCAGTTCTTC.

This clonotype was detected many times. A much larger clonotype is one base distant, so this may be a read error. The genes are TRBV11-3 and TRBJ2-1; TRBD2 aligns across 13 bases. CDR3 length: 15 residues. Germline loops: CDR1 SGHNT, CDR2 YENEEA. With 4 bases clipped from V and 5 bases from J, the junction kept 2 bases outside the gene matches. The CDR3 region has the DNA TGTGCCAGCAGCTCCGGGACTAGCGGGAACAATGAGCAGTTCTTC. It is translated as CASSSGTSGNNEQFF.

This clonotype was counted many times. The chain recombines TRBV12-3 or TRBV12-4 with TRBJ1-2, with a tentative D call TRBD1 (5 bases). There are 16 residues in the CDR3. With 8 bases removed from V and 8 bases from J, the gap between germline ends came to 27 bases. CDR3 in amino acids: CASQSKTWDSPGGYTF. As DNA, the CDR3 is TGTGCCAGCCAGTCCAAGACTTGGGACTCGCCGGGGGGCTACACCTTC.

This clonotype was observed many times. This chain uses TRBV9 with TRBJ2-7, with 8 bases matching TRBD2. V was clipped by 0 bases and J by 2 bases; unmatched bases: 13. Germline V gives CDR1 SGDLS, CDR2 YYNGEE. CDR3 length: 18 residues. Here the CDR3 DNA reads TGTGCCAGCAGCGTAGGAGCTGCCACGGCGGGACTAGCCTACGAGCAGTACTTC. It translates to CASSVGAATAGLAYEQYF.

This clonotype occurred many times. The J gene is TRBJ2-1, the V gene TRBV12-3 or TRBV12-4; 14 bases are shared with TRBD2. Unmatched junction bases numbered 3, after V lost 4 bases and J lost 7 bases. The CDR3 is 15 amino acids. CDR3: CASSWTSGRLNEQFF. The CDR3 nucleotides read TGTGCCAGCAGTTGGACTAGCGGGAGGTTAAATGAGCAGTTCTTC.

The sample holds many counts of this clonotype. V gene TRBV2 combines with J gene TRBJ2-3; 10 bases match TRBD2. After removal of 7 bases from V and 2 bases from J, the junction contained 9 bases not matched to a gene. Germline CDR1 reads SNHLY; CDR2 reads FYNNEI. This CDR3 is 16 amino acids long. CDR3 residues: CASTKREGRNTDTQYF. CDR3 nucleotides: TGTGCCAGCACCAAGCGGGAGGGGAGGAACACAGATACGCAGTATTTT.

This clonotype appeared a few times. The V and J genes are TRBV20-1 and TRBJ1-1; TRBD1 aligns across 8 bases. The CDR3 runs 17 residues. Germline CDR1 reads DFQATT; CDR2 reads SNEGSKA (reference sequence). The ends lost 4 bases at V and 3 bases at J; junction bases unmatched: 16. The CDR3 loop reads CSAIPPFGQGTHTEAFF. Written as DNA, the CDR3 is TGCAGTGCTATTCCCCCTTTTGGACAGGGTACTCACACTGAAGCTTTCTTT.

This clonotype was found many times. The genes are TRBV28 and TRBJ1-2, with a weak D call TRBD1 (5 bases). Germline values: CDR1 MDHEN, CDR2 SYDVKM. This CDR3 region has 12 residues. The V and J ends lost 6 bases and 4 bases respectively, with 9 bases between them. The CDR3 region has the DNA TGTGCCAGCAGAAAGGGGCCCTATGGCTACACCTTC. Protein sequence: CASRKGPYGYTF.

This clonotype showed up many times. The J gene is TRBJ2-2, the V gene TRBV28; 9 positions match TRBD2. Germline V gene lookup returns CDR1 MDHEN and CDR2 SYDVKM. The CDR3 runs to 16 residues. After removal of 4 bases from V and 7 bases from J, the junction contained 10 bases not matched to a gene. The CDR3 sequence is CASSSRKREAVGELFF. In nucleotides, the CDR3 is TGTGCCAGCAGTTCCAGGAAGCGGGAGGCTGTCGGGGAGCTGTTTTTT.

The chain has TRBV29-1 and TRBJ1-2; no reliable D call. Deletions cut 3 bases from V and 0 bases from J, with 8 bases between. CDR1 is SQVTM, CDR2 ANQGSEA, per germline. The CDR3 is 13 amino acids. CDR3 sequence reads: CSVEMGANYGYTF. DNA for the CDR3: TGCAGCGTTGAGATGGGAGCTAACTATGGCTACACCTTC.

This clonotype showed up many times. The chain joins TRBV6-1 to TRBJ1-1; the match to TRBD1 covers 8 bases. The germline gives CDR1 MNHNS, CDR2 SASEGT. J lost 7 bases, V lost 6 bases, and 7 bases had no gene match. The CDR3 has 13 residues. The CDR3 bases are TGTGCCAGCAGAGACAGGGGTTACGGTGAAGCTTTCTTT. It yields the protein CASRDRGYGEAFF.

The rearrangement uses TRBV28 and TRBJ2-7; 10 nucleotides agree with TRBD2. V was clipped by 5 bases and J by 2 bases; unmatched bases: 12. Germline CDR1 MDHEN, CDR2 SYDVKM. The CDR3 extends over 17 amino acids. Here the CDR3 reads CASSGDRTSGVTYEQYF. The CDR3 nucleotides read TGTGCCAGCAGTGGGGATAGGACTAGCGGTGTCACCTACGAGCAGTACTTC.

This clonotype was counted at least ten times. The chain carries TRBV28 and TRBJ2-5, with 8 bases identical to TRBD2. Losses at the gene ends were 7 bases for V and 6 bases for J; bases not matched to a gene: 10. The CDR3 has 14 amino acids. Per germline, CDR1 MDHEN and CDR2 SYDVKM. The CDR3 DNA reads as TGTGCCAGCAACGCTGACGGGGGGGAGAAGACCCAGTACTTC. Its translation is CASNADGGEKTQYF.

This clonotype was counted between two and nine times. The V and J genes are TRBV3-1 and TRBJ1-1, with 8 bases fitting TRBD1. V shed 4 bases, J shed 3 bases, and the junction held 7 bases outside the gene matches. Germline V gene sequence: CDR1 LGHDT, CDR2 YNNKEL (reference sequence). The CDR3 is 15 amino acids. The CDR3 DNA reads TGTGCCAGCAGCCCGTTGGACAGGGACCACACTGAAGCTTTCTTT. Translating gives CASSPLDRDHTEAFF.

This rearrangement joins TRBV5-1 to TRBJ2-7; TRBD2 might be the D (6 bases). Germline V lookup: CDR1 SGHRS, CDR2 YFSETQ. Trimming removed 4 bases from V and 7 bases from J, with 24 bases in between. The CDR3 length is 16 residues. Here the CDR3 reads CASSPIISGLLTEQYF. CDR3 DNA: TGCGCCAGCAGCCCGATTATTTCGGGACTCCTAACAGAGCAGTACTTC.

This clonotype has a handful of counts. The chain joins TRBV7-9 to TRBJ2-5; tentative D call: TRBD2 (7 bases). CDR3 size: 15 residues. V was trimmed by 2 bases and J by 5 bases, leaving 15 bases between them. Germline V CDR1 and CDR2: SEHNR, FQNEAQ (reference sequence). CDR3 nucleotide sequence: TGTGCCAGCAGCTTAATTTTCGGGGGGCAGGAGACCCAGTACTTC. The encoded protein is CASSLIFGGQETQYF.

This clonotype was observed a handful of times. The gene calls are TRBV6-5 and TRBJ1-1; 8 bases are a match to TRBD1. V lost 0 bases to trimming and J lost 2 bases; unmatched junction nucleotides: 2. From germline, CDR1 is MNHEY and CDR2 SVGAGI. CDR3 size: 15 residues. The CDR3 DNA sequence: TGTGCCAGCAGTTACTCGTCAGGGGGCAACACTGAAGCTTTCTTT. Translated, it gives CASSYSSGGNTEAFF.

The sample holds a few counts of this clonotype. CDR3 coding DNA: TGTGCCAGCAGCTCCCGACTAGCGGGAGACGGGGAGCTGTTTTTT. This translates into CASSSRLAGDGELFF. The gene calls are TRBV11-1 and TRBJ2-2; 12 bases align to TRBD2. CDR1 and CDR2 (germline): SGHAT, FQDESV (reference sequence). This CDR3 has 15 amino acids. V dropped 4 bases and J dropped 7; count of bases not matched to a gene: 4.